This entry concerns a single T cell receptor beta chain. 13 Jbeta primers and 60 Vbeta primers were used for the PCR. Repertoires were generated with immunoSEQ multiplex PCR, while TCRdb's copy carries only in-frame clones and drops some. The table shows 200,000 to 250,000 clones, with around 80% occurring only once. The data belong to a study of cytomegalovirus exposure and HLA in healthy donors. The wider study: Around 81% of 398 genotyped donors fell in the Caucasian-associated ancestry cluster.

Deletions cut 3 bases from V and 4 bases from J, with 3 bases between. The CDR3 extends over 11 amino acids. Germline-derived CDR1 and CDR2 are LGHNT and FRNRAP. The chain recombines TRBV12-5 with TRBJ1-1, with unresolved D. The sample was PBMCs. The TCR comes from a man aged 50-60 years in good health and CMV-seronegative. CDR3 coding DNA: TGTGCTAGTGGTTTCGGCACTGAAGCTTTCTTT. It yields the protein CASGFGTEAFF.